The T cell receptor beta chain under discussion was sequenced for a study of blood T cell repertoires in COVID-19. Study overall: Researchers got acute and convalescent COVID-19 samples from the United States, Italy and Spain. From T cells, B-cell-depleted T cells, or PBMCs came the material, which was cDNA or gDNA.

This clone appeared a few times. This CDR3 has 11 amino acids. CDR1 is LNHDA, CDR2 SQIVND, per germline (reference sequence). Original handling: Scientists estimated how many nucleated cells there were by amplifying reference gene primers. TCRdb keeps only in-frame clones here, not all; method: immunoSEQ multiplex PCR. The V and J calls and clone size were taken over from that table, and D and trimming were inferred from the DNA. In the table there are about 36,000 clones, 60% to 85% of which are singletons. The source material was peripheral blood. This chain connects TRBV19 to TRBJ2-7; possible D gene TRBD2, 5 bases. The receptor's source is a man aged 55-75 years with active COVID-19. The chain's CDR3 is CGTASSYEQYF. DNA for the CDR3: TGTGGGACTGCGAGCTCCTACGAGCAGTACTTC.